These 10 T cell receptor beta chains share one sample of origin, sequenced in a study of blood T cell repertoires in COVID-19. Assay: immunoSEQ multiplex PCR; the TCRdb copy retains only in-frame clones and omits some. The table has about 140,000 clones, under 90% seen once. The sequenced sample consisted of PBMCs or T cells enriched from blood (not recorded which). These receptors were collected from a woman aged 18-29 years who had been exposed to COVID-19.

The rearrangement uses TRBV29-1 and TRBJ1-1; no clear D gene. The V end was cut by 2 bases, the J end by 3 bases, with 7 bases between. The CDR3 length is 12 residues. Germline CDR1 is SQVTM and CDR2 is ANQGSEA. The chain's CDR3 is CSVETQDTEAFF. The CDR3 DNA follows: TGCAGCGTTGAAACCCAGGACACTGAAGCTTTCTTT.

The chain uses TRBV19 and TRBJ2-1; 16 bases align to TRBD2. Germline V gene sequence: CDR1 LNHDA, CDR2 SQIVND (reference sequence). There are 15 residues in the CDR3. V gave up 7 bases and J gave up 8 bases; unmatched junction bases: 5. The CDR3 DNA sequence: TGTGCCAGTACCAAAGGGACTAGCGGGAGGGATGAGCAGTTCTTC. Translation: CASTKGTSGRDEQFF. The full variable domain, with the rest looked up from reference TRBV19 and TRBJ2-1, is DGGITQSPKYLFRKEGQNVTLSCEQNLNHDAMYWYRQDPGQGLRLIYYSQIVNDFQKGDIAEGYSVSREKKESFPLTVTSAQKNPTAFYLCASTKGTSGRDEQFFGPGTRLTVL.

The genes are TRBV4-1 and TRBJ1-2; 9 bases agree with TRBD1. Germline-derived CDR1 and CDR2 are MGHRA and YSYEKL. V was pared by 6 bases and J by 8 bases, with 7 bases of the junction left unmatched. This CDR3 has 13 amino acids. As DNA, the CDR3 is TGCGCCAGCAGGCAAACAGGGGGCAAAGGCTACACCTTC. It encodes CASRQTGGKGYTF.

The rearrangement uses TRBV5-4 and TRBJ2-7; 11 nucleotides line up with TRBD2. Losses at the gene ends were 5 bases for V and 6 bases for J; bases not matched to a gene: 10. The germline V gene has CDR1 SGHNT and CDR2 YYREEE (reference sequence). The length of the CDR3 is 15 residues. CDR3 sequence reads: CASSRSTSGISEQYF. CDR3 sequence (DNA): TGTGCCAGCAGTCGATCGACTAGCGGGATTAGCGAGCAGTACTTC. Complete variable domain (other parts from reference TRBV5-4 and TRBJ2-7): ETGVTQSPTHLIKTRGQQVTLRCSSQSGHNTVSWYQQALGQGPQFIFQYYREEENGRGNFPPRFSGLQFPNYSSELNVNALELDDSALYLCASSRSTSGISEQYFGPGTRLTVT.

CDR3 loop: CASSFDRGLNYGYTF. CDR3 bases: TGTGCCAGTAGTTTTGACAGGGGGCTCAACTATGGCTACACCTTC. The chain joins TRBV19 to TRBJ1-2; TRBD1 matches at 10 bases. Trimming removed 5 bases from V and 2 bases from J; junction bases left unmatched: 5. Germline lookup yields CDR1 LNHDA and CDR2 SQIVND (reference sequence). The CDR3 loop spans 15 amino acids.

This clone came up once. V and J are TRBV5-8 and TRBJ2-3, with D perhaps matching TRBD2 (5 bases). The CDR3 loop spans 16 amino acids. Germline V lookup: CDR1 SGHTS, CDR2 YDEGEE. The V and J ends lost 2 bases and 2 bases respectively, with 15 bases between them. The DNA for the CDR3 is TGTGCCAGCAGCTTTGGTGTTTGGGGAGACACAGATACGCAGTATTTT. Translated, it gives CASSFGVWGDTDTQYF. Full variable domain (outside the CDR3, taken from reference TRBV5-8 and TRBJ2-3): EAGVTQSPTHLIKTRGQQATLRCSPISGHTSVYWYQQALGLGLQFLLWYDEGEERNRGNFPPRFSGRQFPNYSSELNVNALELEDSALYLCASSFGVWGDTDTQYFGPGTRLTVL.

The rearrangement links TRBV10-1 to TRBJ2-1; 12 bases are shared with TRBD2. The CDR3 is 17 amino acids. V shed 6 bases, J shed 8 bases, and the junction held 14 bases outside the gene matches. In germline, CDR1 is WNHNN, CDR2 SYGVQD (reference sequence). The CDR3 DNA reads as TGCGCCAGCAGCGCCGGGACTAGCGGGTGCGGGCTCTATGAGCAGTTCTTC. It is translated as CASSAGTSGCGLYEQFF.

The rearrangement links TRBV6-6 to TRBJ2-7; maybe TRBD2 (6 bases). Trimming shortened V by 7 bases and J by 4 bases, and 8 bases separated the two germline ends. In germline, CDR1 is MNHNY, CDR2 SVGAGI (reference sequence). The CDR3 is made up of 11 amino acids. DNA of the CDR3: TGTGCCAGCATGGGGGGTTACGAGCAGTACTTC. This encodes CASMGGYEQYF.

The chain combines TRBV18 with TRBJ2-7; 14 nucleotides agree with TRBD2. J was trimmed by 7 bases and V by 4 bases; bases with no gene match: 6. This CDR3 is built from 15 residues. Looked up from germline, CDR1 is KGHSH and CDR2 is LQKENI. The chain's CDR3 is CASSQRLAGGAEQYF. In DNA, the CDR3 is TGTGCCAGCTCACAACGACTAGCGGGAGGGGCTGAGCAGTACTTC.

This sequence joins TRBV20-1 and TRBJ1-2, with TRBD1 matching over 8 bases. V shed 5 bases and J 4 bases; nucleotides not matched to a gene: 0. The CDR3 has 11 amino acids. In germline, CDR1 is DFQATT, CDR2 SNEGSKA (reference sequence). The CDR3 coding sequence is TGCAGTGCTGGACAGGGCTATGGCTACACCTTC. Translated: CSAGQGYGYTF.